These 16 T cell receptor beta chains were all obtained from the same sample, sequenced in a study of blood T cell repertoires in COVID-19. Sequenced by immunoSEQ multiplex PCR; TCRdb stores in-frame clones only, minus some. The sample lists tens of thousands of clones; about nine tenths were seen once. Sequencing was performed on peripheral blood. The receptor source for this set is a man in his fifties with active or convalescent COVID-19.

The chain has TRBV10-1 and TRBJ2-5, with no clear D. With 4 bases removed from V and 4 bases from J, the gap between germline ends came to 13 bases. The germline V gene encodes CDR1 WNHNN and CDR2 SYGVQD (reference sequence). The CDR3 consists of 14 residues. In DNA form, the CDR3 reads TGCGCCAGCAGTGTTAGGCGGTTTGGAGAGACCCAGTACTTC. Translated, it gives CASSVRRFGETQYF.

This chain connects TRBV9 to TRBJ2-2, with D perhaps matching TRBD2 (5 bases). Germline-derived CDR1 and CDR2 are SGDLS and YYNGEE. The germline V and J ends were trimmed by 0 bases and 7 bases, with 13 bases remaining between them. This CDR3 has 15 amino acids. The CDR3 loop is CASSVEDGGYGELFF. CDR3 nucleotides: TGTGCCAGCAGCGTAGAAGACGGCGGGTACGGGGAGCTGTTTTTT.

This rearrangement joins TRBV18 to TRBJ2-6, with 8 bases lining up with TRBD1. This CDR3 has 17 amino acids. V lost 6 bases to trimming and J lost 0 bases; unmatched junction nucleotides: 7. CDR1 and CDR2 (germline): KGHSH, LQKENI. As DNA, the CDR3 is TGTGCCAGCTCTGTAGGGACAGGACCCTCTGGGGCCAACGTCCTGACTTTC. The encoded protein is CASSVGTGPSGANVLTF.

The gene calls are TRBV3-1 (or the pseudogene TRBV3-2) and TRBJ2-3, with D possibly TRBD2 on 6 matching bases. CDR1 LGHDT and CDR2 YNNKEL come from the germline V gene (reference sequence). Trimming cost V 4 bases and J 6 bases, with 14 bases left between them. CDR3 length: 14 residues. In DNA form, the CDR3 reads TGTGCCAGCAGCCCCTCCCTAGCGAGGGATACGCAGTATTTT. Translation: CASSPSLARDTQYF.

This clone was found once. The J gene is TRBJ1-1, the V gene TRBV14; D may be TRBD1 (6 bases). V was shortened by 5 bases and J by 3 bases, with 19 bases between the two germline ends. The CDR3 is 16 amino acids. Germline CDR1 SGHDN, CDR2 FVKESK. CDR3 coding DNA: TGTGCCAGCAGCAGACGCAGGGGCCGGGAGGACACTGAAGCTTTCTTT. Translating it yields CASSRRRGREDTEAFF.

V and J are TRBV24-1 and TRBJ2-1, with D possibly being TRBD2 (5 bases). Germline V CDR1 and CDR2: KGHDR, SFDVKD. V shed 4 bases and J shed 4 bases, with 13 bases lying between them. The CDR3 loop spans 15 amino acids. CDR3 coding DNA: TGTGCCACCAGTGACCCTCATTCGGGGTACAATGAGCAGTTCTTC. Translated: CATSDPHSGYNEQFF.

The chain employs TRBV4-1 and TRBJ2-3; TRBD2 matches at 7 bases. Unmatched junction bases numbered 5, after V lost 3 bases and J lost 2 bases. The CDR3 consists of 15 residues. The germline V gene encodes CDR1 MGHRA and CDR2 YSYEKL. In nucleotides, the CDR3 is TGCGCCAGCAGCCAGGCTAGCGGTTACACAGATACGCAGTATTTT. Encoded protein: CASSQASGYTDTQYF.

CDR3 protein: CASSKAGTGVNSPLHF. CDR3 nucleotides: TGTGCCAGCAGCAAAGCCGGGACAGGGGTTAATTCACCCCTCCACTTT. V is TRBV7-2 and J is TRBJ1-6, with 10 bases identical to TRBD1. The CDR3 loop spans 16 amino acids. From germline, CDR1 is SGHTA and CDR2 FQGNSA. V was pared by 5 bases and J by 6 bases, with 7 bases of the junction left unmatched.

CDR3 protein: CASSLAASRFGQGAYQPQHF. CDR3 nucleotide sequence: TGTGCCAGCAGCTTAGCGGCGTCTAGGTTCGGACAGGGAGCTTATCAGCCCCAGCATTTT. J is TRBJ1-5 and V is TRBV7-6; TRBD1 matches at 8 bases. Per germline, CDR1 SGHVS and CDR2 FNYEAQ. Trimming at V came to 0 bases and at J to 5 bases, leaving 18 bases not matched to a gene. This CDR3 has 20 residues.

The chain uses TRBV2 and TRBJ1-5; tentative D call: TRBD1 (5 bases). The CDR3 runs 16 residues. The V and J ends lost 6 bases and 4 bases respectively, with 19 bases between them. CDR1 and CDR2 (germline): SNHLY, FYNNEI. CDR3 nucleotide sequence: TGTGCCAGCAGAGACGCGGGCGGGGCGTTAAATCAGCCCCAGCATTTT. It codes for CASRDAGGALNQPQHF.

This rearrangement joins TRBV5-1 to TRBJ1-2; the D is unclear. V was trimmed by 0 bases and J by 0 bases, leaving 12 bases between them. Germline CDR1 is SGHRS and CDR2 is YFSETQ. The CDR3 totals 16 residues. Written as DNA, the CDR3 is TGCGCCAGCAGCTTGGGGTCGGTATCTACTAACTATGGCTACACCTTC. Amino acid sequence: CASSLGSVSTNYGYTF. The full variable domain, in which reference TRBV5-1 and TRBJ1-2 provide the parts outside the CDR3, is KAGVTQTPRYLIKTRGQQVTLSCSPISGHRSVSWYQQTPGQGLQFLFEYFSETQRNKGNFPGRFSGRQFSNSRSEMNVSTLELGDSALYLCASSLGSVSTNYGYTFGSGTRLTVV.

This clone turned up a few times. The chain combines TRBV5-8 with TRBJ2-7, with TRBD1 matching 10 bases. V shed 2 bases and J 5 bases; nucleotides not matched to a gene: 7. The CDR3 loop spans 15 amino acids. CDR1 and CDR2 from the germline V gene are SGHTS and YDEGEE. Here the CDR3 reads CASSFAGTGAHEQYF. The CDR3 coding sequence is TGTGCCAGCAGCTTTGCCGGGACAGGGGCCCACGAGCAGTACTTC.

This chain links TRBV3-1 (or the pseudogene TRBV3-2) with TRBJ1-2, with 7 bases fitting TRBD1. V shed 4 bases, J shed 3 bases, and the junction held 8 bases outside the gene matches. The CDR3 runs to 15 residues. Germline V gives CDR1 LGHDT, CDR2 YNNKEL (reference sequence). The CDR3 sequence is CASSRKGAGDYGYTF. The CDR3 nucleotides are TGTGCCAGCAGCCGGAAGGGGGCAGGGGACTATGGCTACACCTTC.

The CDR3 DNA reads TGTGCCACCAGCAGAGCCCAGTCCAGGGGTGAAAAACTGTTTTTT. This codes for CATSRAQSRGEKLFF. The rearrangement joins TRBV15 to TRBJ1-4; perhaps TRBD1 as D (6 bases). The V end lost 1 base, the J end lost 7 bases, and 13 bases lay between the germline ends. Germline assignment: CDR1 LNHNV and CDR2 YYDKDF (reference sequence). The CDR3 extends over 15 amino acids.

The genes are TRBV25-1 and TRBJ1-2; weak D call: TRBD1 (5 bases). Germline V gene data show CDR1 as MGHDK and CDR2 as SYGVNS. This CDR3 has 15 residues. V was pared by 2 bases and J by 8 bases, with 18 bases between. CDR3 region: CASSEDIGVGRGYTF. The CDR3 region has the DNA TGTGCCAGCAGTGAAGATATAGGGGTCGGGCGAGGCTACACCTTC.

The chain joins TRBV3-1 (or the pseudogene TRBV3-2) to TRBJ2-1; 11 positions match TRBD2. Germline assignment: CDR1 LGHDT and CDR2 YNNKEL (reference sequence). This CDR3 is 17 amino acids long. The V segment lost 3 bases and the J segment 3 bases; nucleotides outside the gene matches: 7. The CDR3 reads CASSHDPGTSGYNEQFF. Written as DNA, the CDR3 is TGTGCCAGCAGCCATGATCCCGGGACTAGCGGCTACAATGAGCAGTTCTTC.